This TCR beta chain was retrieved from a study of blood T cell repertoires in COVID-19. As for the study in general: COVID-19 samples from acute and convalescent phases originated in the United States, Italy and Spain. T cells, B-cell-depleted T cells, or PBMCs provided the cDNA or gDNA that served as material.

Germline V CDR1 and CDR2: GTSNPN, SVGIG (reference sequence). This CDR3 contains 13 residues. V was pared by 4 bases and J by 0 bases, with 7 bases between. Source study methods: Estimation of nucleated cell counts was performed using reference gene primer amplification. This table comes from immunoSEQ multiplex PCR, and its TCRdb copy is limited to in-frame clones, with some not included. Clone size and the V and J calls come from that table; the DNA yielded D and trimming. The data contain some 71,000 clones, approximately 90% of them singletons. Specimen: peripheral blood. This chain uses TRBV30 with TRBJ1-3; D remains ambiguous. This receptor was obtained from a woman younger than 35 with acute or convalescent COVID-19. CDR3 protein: CAWNWASGNTIYF. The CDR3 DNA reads TGTGCCTGGAATTGGGCCTCTGGAAACACCATATATTTT. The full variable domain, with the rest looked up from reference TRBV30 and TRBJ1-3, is SQTIHQWPATLVQPVGSPLSLECTVEGTSNPNLYWYRQAAGRGLQLLFYSVGIGQISSEVPQNLSASRPQDRQFILSSKKLLLSDSGFYLCAWNWASGNTIYFGEGSWLTVV.